The text below deals with one TCR beta chain. In the authors' workflow: Cell counts per sample came from amplifying reference gene primers. Repertoires were generated with immunoSEQ multiplex PCR, while TCRdb's copy carries only in-frame clones and drops some. V and J calls and clone size follow that table, whereas D and trimming were derived from the DNA. This sample has some 48,000 clones, with 85% to 95% found just once. This entry comes from a study of blood T cell repertoires in COVID-19. For the study at large: The study drew acute and convalescent COVID-19 samples from the United States, Italy and Spain. PBMCs, B-cell-depleted T cells, or T cells provided the cDNA or gDNA that made up the material.

The CDR3 loop spans 13 amino acids. Trimming removed 4 bases from V and 2 bases from J; junction bases left unmatched: 2. Germline CDR1 and CDR2: SGHNT and YYREEE (reference sequence). Enrolment of Seattle patients took place during active infection, and they were followed longitudinally. Sequenced: peripheral blood. This chain joins TRBV5-4 and TRBJ2-7, with 8 bases that match TRBD1. The TCR sequence derives from a man aged 55-75 years with COVID-19, enrolled during active disease. CDR3 sequence (DNA): TGTGCCAGCAGCCCGACAGGGGCCTACGAGCAGTACTTC. This gives the protein CASSPTGAYEQYF.